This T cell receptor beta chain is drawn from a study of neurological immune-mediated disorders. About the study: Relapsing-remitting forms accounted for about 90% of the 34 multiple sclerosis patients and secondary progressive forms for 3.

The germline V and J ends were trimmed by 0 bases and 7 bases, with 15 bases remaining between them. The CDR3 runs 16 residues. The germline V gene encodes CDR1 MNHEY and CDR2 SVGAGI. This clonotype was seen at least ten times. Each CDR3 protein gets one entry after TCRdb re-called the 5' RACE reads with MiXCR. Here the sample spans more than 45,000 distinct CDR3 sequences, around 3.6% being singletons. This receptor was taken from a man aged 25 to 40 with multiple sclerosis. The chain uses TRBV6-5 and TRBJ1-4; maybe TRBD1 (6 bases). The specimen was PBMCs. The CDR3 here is CASSYSGAQRGEKLFF. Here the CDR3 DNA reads TGTGCCAGCAGTTACTCGGGGGCTCAGAGAGGTGAAAAACTGTTTTTT.